This T cell receptor beta chain was recovered during a study of metastatic and nonmetastatic thyroid tumors. Study-level background: Repertoires were compared across blood and tumor or nodule tissue from malignant and benign thyroid patients.

No patient received treatment before thyroid surgery. On this clone itself: Its antigen is unknown.

Study-level findings and limits: Patients with malignant thyroid tumors reportedly had significantly higher TCR beta diversity than those with benign nodules, in blood and tumor.

Germline-derived CDR1 and CDR2 are MNHNS and SASEGT. The CDR3 length is 15 residues. The V gene lost 6 bases and the J gene lost 8 bases, with 22 bases spanning the gap. In the authors' workflow: The study built a papillary thyroid cancer distant-metastasis classifier from CDR3 differences across clinicopathological groups. TCRdb re-processed the PCR reads through MiXCR. The V and J calls come from TCRdb's annotation, not from the publication. The repertoire consists of roughly 10,000 clones, with around 40% occurring once and the leading ten covering 16%. The chain carries TRBV6-1 and TRBJ1-2; TRBD1 might be the D (6 bases). Material: tumor tissue. The TCR sequence derives from a female donor with papillary thyroid cancer or a benign thyroid nodule (not recorded which). Some clones in this sample may be carry-over from other donors' samples. The CDR3 DNA is TGTGCCAGCAGCCAAGGAGGGGGGCCCGTTGCGGGCTACACCTTC. Its protein product is CASSQGGGPVAGYTF.